This TCR beta chain was profiled in a study of blood T cells in healthy people across ages. Study-level points and caveats: Naive CD4+ cells and diversity were both higher in long-lived donors than in aged donors. In these data, TCR beta diversity tracked strongly with naive T cell percentage.

With respect to this clonotype: Antigen unknown.

CDR3 length: 15 residues. Germline V CDR1 and CDR2: DFQATT, SNEGSKA (reference sequence). V was clipped by 1 base and J by 4 bases, with 16 bases between them. Primers used in a second PCR of roughly 7 to 12 cycles were a sample-barcoded 5' primer and a J-beta primer mix. TCRdb re-analysed the 5' RACE reads in MiXCR, keeping a single row per CDR3 protein. The table has 550,000 to 700,000 distinct CDR3 sequences, 25% to 30% seen once. The source material was blood. The sequence came from a woman between 65 and 79 years old in good health. J is TRBJ2-5 and V is TRBV20-1, with a tentative D call TRBD2 (6 bases). The CDR3 reads CSARAGDRVGETQYF. CDR3 nucleotide sequence: TGCAGTGCTAGAGCGGGGGATAGGGTCGGAGAGACCCAGTACTTC.